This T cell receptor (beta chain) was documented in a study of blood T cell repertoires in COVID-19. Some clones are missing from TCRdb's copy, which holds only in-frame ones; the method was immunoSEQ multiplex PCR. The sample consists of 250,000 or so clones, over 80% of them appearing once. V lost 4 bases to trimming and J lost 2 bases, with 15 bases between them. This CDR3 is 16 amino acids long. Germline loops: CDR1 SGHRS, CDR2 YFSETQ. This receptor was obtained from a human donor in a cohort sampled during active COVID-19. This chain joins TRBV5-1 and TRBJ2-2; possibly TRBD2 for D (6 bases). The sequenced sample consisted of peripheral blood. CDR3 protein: CASSITPSANTGELFF. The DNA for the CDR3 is TGCGCCAGCAGCATAACCCCTAGCGCAAACACCGGGGAGCTGTTTTTT.